This TCR beta chain was recorded in a study of blood T cell repertoires in COVID-19. The germline V and J ends were trimmed by 2 bases and 2 bases, with 11 bases remaining between them. Germline-derived CDR1 and CDR2 are SGHTS and YDEGEE. The length of the CDR3 is 15 residues. Sequenced by immunoSEQ multiplex PCR; TCRdb stores in-frame clones only, minus some. The sample records under 350,000 clones, 65% to 90% being singletons. The chain carries TRBV5-8 and TRBJ1-5, with D unclear. The receptor comes from a woman in her forties with acute COVID-19. Sequencing used PBMCs or T cells enriched from blood (not recorded which). The CDR3 sequence: CASSLMWQGNQPQHF. CDR3 DNA sequence: TGTGCCAGCAGCTTAATGTGGCAGGGCAATCAGCCCCAGCATTTT.